This T cell receptor beta chain was recorded in a study of CD8 T cells in Susac syndrome. The overall study: Treatment status at blood draw for the Susac syndrome patients was therapy-naive, corticosteroids, or intravenous immunoglobulin alone.

Concerning this clonotype: Its cognate antigen is unknown.

Blood CD8+ and CD4+ T cells underwent high-throughput TCR beta sequencing. An input of roughly 0.45 to 1 ug of RNA was subjected to reverse transcription using random hexamers. TCRdb re-derived calls from the immunoSEQ multiplex PCR reads in MiXCR, one entry per CDR3 protein. This table holds about 81,000 distinct CDR3 sequences, approximately 95% found once. General observations from the study: Across the total CD8+ repertoires, about 16 Susac-specific public clones were found. The CD8+ TEMRA repertoires yielded roughly 5 such clones.

This TCR was recovered from a human donor with Susac syndrome. The sequenced sample was CD8+ T cells from PBMCs.

For the CDR3, the DNA is TGTGCCAGCTCCCCCGGGGCCCACAATGAGCAGTTCTTC. It translates to CASSPGAHNEQFF. The rearrangement uses TRBV14 and TRBJ2-1; TRBD1 or TRBD2 may be the D gene (5 bases each). The CDR3 covers 13 residues. V was clipped by 8 bases and J by 5 bases, with 13 bases between them. The germline gives CDR1 SGHDN, CDR2 FVKESK.